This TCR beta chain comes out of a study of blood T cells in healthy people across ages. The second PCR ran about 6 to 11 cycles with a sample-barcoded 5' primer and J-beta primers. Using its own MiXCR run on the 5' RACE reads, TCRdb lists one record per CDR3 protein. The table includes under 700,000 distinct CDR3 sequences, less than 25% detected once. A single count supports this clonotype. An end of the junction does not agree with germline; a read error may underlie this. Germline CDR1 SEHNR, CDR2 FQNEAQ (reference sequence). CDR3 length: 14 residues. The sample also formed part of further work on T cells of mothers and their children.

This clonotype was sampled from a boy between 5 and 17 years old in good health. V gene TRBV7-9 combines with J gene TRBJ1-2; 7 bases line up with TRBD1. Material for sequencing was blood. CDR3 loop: CASSFPGTDYGCTF. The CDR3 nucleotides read TGTGCCAGCAGCTTTCCGGGGACAGACTATGGCTGCACCTTC.